Listed below are T cell receptor beta chains from one sample, sequenced in a study of CD8+ T cells in alopecia areata. Sequenced by immunoSEQ multiplex PCR; TCRdb stores in-frame clones only, minus some. The sample lists some 190,000 clones, around three fifths occurring once. This material consisted of CD4+ T cells sorted from blood, taken at week 24, from a patient treated with tofacitinib. The receptors originated from a human donor with alopecia areata. The CDR3 runs from the conserved cysteine through the conserved F or W. D genes are given only for firm matches. Clone sizes are given selectively: once, few, many, or a class where the clone is expanded.

V	D	J	size	DNA	CDR3
TRBV5-1	TRBD1	TRBJ2-7	NA	TGCGCCAGCACAACGGGACAGCAAGCCTACGAGCAGTACTTC	CASTTGQQAYEQYF
TRBV15	NA	TRBJ2-3	NA	TGTGCCACCAGCAGGGCCTCCACCACAGATACGCAGTATTTT	CATSRASTTDTQYF
TRBV7-9	TRBD1	TRBJ1-2	NA	TGTGCCAGCAGCTTAGCGGGACAGGGAGTCTATGGCTACACCTTC	CASSLAGQGVYGYTF
TRBV6-5	NA	TRBJ1-5	NA	TGTGCCAGCAGTGCAAACCGACGGGATCAGCCCCAGCATTTT	CASSANRRDQPQHF
TRBV19	NA	TRBJ1-1	few	TGTGCCAGTAGTGCACAGGGTGGCACTGAAGCTTTCTTT	CASSAQGGTEAFF
TRBV9	NA	TRBJ1-2	NA	TGTGCCAGCAGCGTAGACGAAATCCCCTATGGCTACACCTTC	CASSVDEIPYGYTF
TRBV2	NA	TRBJ2-7	NA	TGTGCCAGCAGTGAAGGAGGGGACTGGCAGTACTTC	CASSEGGDWQYF
TRBV29-1	NA	TRBJ1-1	NA	TGCAGCGCCGGAAAGGAGGTTACCACTGAAGCTTTCTTT	CSAGKEVTTEAFF
TRBV2	TRBD2	TRBJ2-3	few	TGTGCCAGCAGGCTAGCGGGCCCCACAGATACGCAGTATTTT	CASRLAGPTDTQYF
TRBV4-3	NA	TRBJ2-4	NA	TGCGCCAGCAGCCAAGACAGAGGGAACATTCAGTACTTC	CASSQDRGNIQYF
TRBV30	NA	TRBJ1-5	NA	TGTGCCTGGTCACAGGGTAGCAATCAGCCCCAGCATTTT	CAWSQGSNQPQHF
TRBV4-3	NA	TRBJ1-1	NA	TGCGCCAGCAGCCAAGAAATGGGGGCTGTCGCTTTCTTT	CASSQEMGAVAFF
TRBV30	NA	TRBJ1-4	NA	TGTGCCTGGAACCTCGTGGCAGGGCATGGTGAAAAACTGTTTTTT	CAWNLVAGHGEKLFF
TRBV27	NA	TRBJ2-7	NA	TGTGCCAGCAGTTTGGCACCAGGGTTACGGGGCGAGCAGTACTTC	CASSLAPGLRGEQYF
TRBV30	TRBD1	TRBJ1-6	few	TGTGCCTGTAGCAGGGGACAGGACGATTCACCCCTCCACTTT	CACSRGQDDSPLHF
TRBV6-5	NA	TRBJ1-1	NA	TGTGCCACACACCAAGGACAGACCATTGAAGCTTTCTTT	CATHQGQTIEAFF
TRBV12-5	NA	TRBJ1-5	few	TGTGCTAGTGGGGCGAGTTCGGGGACCGCTGGCCAGCCCCAGCATTTT	CASGASSGTAGQPQHF
TRBV6-5	NA	TRBJ1-1	NA	TGTGCCAGCGGAGCCGTCACTGAAGCTTTCTTT	CASGAVTEAFF
TRBV6-5	NA	TRBJ1-2	few	TGTGCCAGCTACACAGCAAACTATGGCTACACCTTC	CASYTANYGYTF
TRBV29-1	NA	TRBJ2-4	NA	TGCAGCGTTGAACAGGGCTTGGGCATTCAGTACTTC	CSVEQGLGIQYF
TRBV10-3	TRBD1	TRBJ2-5	NA	TGTGCCATCAGTACAACAGGGGACCAAGAGACCCAGTACTTC	CAISTTGDQETQYF
TRBV29-1	TRBD1	TRBJ1-1	NA	TGCAGCGTGAACAGGGGGCCTGGGACTGAAGCTTTCTTT	CSVNRGPGTEAFF
TRBV6-5	TRBD1	TRBJ1-2	NA	TGTGCCAGCAGCCAGATCCAGGGGGCGGGCTATGGCTACACCTTC	CASSQIQGAGYGYTF
TRBV4-3	NA	TRBJ1-6	NA	TGCGCCAGCAGCAAGGGTGGGAATTCAGCCCTCCACTTT	CASSKGGNSALHF
TRBV13	TRBD1	TRBJ2-1	NA	TGTGCCAGCAGCCGGGACAGGGACAATGAGCAGTTCTTC	CASSRDRDNEQFF
TRBV5-1	NA	TRBJ2-7	NA	TGCGCCAGCAGCGACGGACTGACCCTAGGGACACCGAGCTTC	CASSDGLTLGTPSF
TRBV6-5	NA	TRBJ2-7	NA	TGTGCCAGCAGTTACCGGGGGCAGAGGGACGAGCAGTACTTC	CASSYRGQRDEQYF